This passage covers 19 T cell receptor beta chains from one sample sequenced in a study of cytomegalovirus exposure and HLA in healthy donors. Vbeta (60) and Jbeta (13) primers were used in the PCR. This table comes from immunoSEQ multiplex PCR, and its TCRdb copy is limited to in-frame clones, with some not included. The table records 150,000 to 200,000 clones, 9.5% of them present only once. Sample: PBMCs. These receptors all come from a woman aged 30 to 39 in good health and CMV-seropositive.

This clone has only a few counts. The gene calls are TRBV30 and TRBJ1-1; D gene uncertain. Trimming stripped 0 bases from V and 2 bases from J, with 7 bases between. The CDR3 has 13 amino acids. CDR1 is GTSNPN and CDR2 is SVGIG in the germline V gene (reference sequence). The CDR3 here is CAWSVALNTEAFF. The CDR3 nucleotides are TGTGCCTGGAGTGTGGCCCTCAACACTGAAGCTTTCTTT.

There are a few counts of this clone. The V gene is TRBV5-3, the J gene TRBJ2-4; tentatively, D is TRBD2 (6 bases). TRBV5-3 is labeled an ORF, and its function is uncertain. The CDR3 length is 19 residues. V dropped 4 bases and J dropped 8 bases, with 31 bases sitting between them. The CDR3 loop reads CARSVWVGRAGKVLDIQYF. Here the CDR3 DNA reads TGTGCCAGAAGCGTATGGGTGGGTAGAGCGGGTAAGGTTTTAGACATTCAGTACTTC.

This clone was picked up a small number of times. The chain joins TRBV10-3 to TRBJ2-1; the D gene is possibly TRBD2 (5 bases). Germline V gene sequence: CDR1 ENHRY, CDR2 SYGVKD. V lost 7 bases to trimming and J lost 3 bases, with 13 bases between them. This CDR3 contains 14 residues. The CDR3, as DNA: TGTGCCATCACTGGGAGTTACGTCTACAATGAGCAGTTCTTC. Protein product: CAITGSYVYNEQFF.

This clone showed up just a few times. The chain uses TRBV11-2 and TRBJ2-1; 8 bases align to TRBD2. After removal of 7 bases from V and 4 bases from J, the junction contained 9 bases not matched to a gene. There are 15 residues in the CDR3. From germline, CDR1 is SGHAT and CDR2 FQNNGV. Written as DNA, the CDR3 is TGTGCCAGCATGGGCCTAACGGGAGGGTACAATGAGCAGTTCTTC. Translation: CASMGLTGGYNEQFF.

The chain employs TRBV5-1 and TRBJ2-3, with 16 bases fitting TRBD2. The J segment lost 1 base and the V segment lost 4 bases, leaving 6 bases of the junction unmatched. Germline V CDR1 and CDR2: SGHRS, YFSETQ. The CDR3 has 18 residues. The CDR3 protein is CASSRGTSGRAGTDTQYF. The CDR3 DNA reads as TGCGCCAGCAGCCGGGGGACTAGCGGGAGGGCTGGCACAGATACGCAGTATTTT.

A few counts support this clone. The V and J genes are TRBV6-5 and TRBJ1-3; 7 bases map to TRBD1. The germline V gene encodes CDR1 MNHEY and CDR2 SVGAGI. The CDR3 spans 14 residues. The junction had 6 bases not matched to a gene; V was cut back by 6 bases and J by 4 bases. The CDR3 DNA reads TGTGCCAGCAGCCCACAGGGGCTCGGAAACACCATATATTTT. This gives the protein CASSPQGLGNTIYF.

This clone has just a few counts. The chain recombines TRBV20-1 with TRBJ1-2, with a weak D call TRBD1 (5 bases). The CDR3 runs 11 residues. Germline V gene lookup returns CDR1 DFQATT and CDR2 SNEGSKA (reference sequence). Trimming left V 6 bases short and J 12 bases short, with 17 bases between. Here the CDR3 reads CSADVGGTDTF. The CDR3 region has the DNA TGCAGTGCGGATGTGGGCGGGACGGACACCTTC.

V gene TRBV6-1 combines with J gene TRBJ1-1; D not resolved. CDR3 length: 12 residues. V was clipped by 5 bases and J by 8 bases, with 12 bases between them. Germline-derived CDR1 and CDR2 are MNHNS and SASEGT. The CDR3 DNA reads TGTGCCAGCAGTCCTCAGAGGCTCGAAGCTTTCTTT. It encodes CASSPQRLEAFF.

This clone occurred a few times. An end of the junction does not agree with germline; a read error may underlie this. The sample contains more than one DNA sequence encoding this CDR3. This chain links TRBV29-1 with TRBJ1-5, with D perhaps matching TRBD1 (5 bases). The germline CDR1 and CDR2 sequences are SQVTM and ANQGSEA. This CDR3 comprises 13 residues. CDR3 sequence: CSVRGEGNQPQHF. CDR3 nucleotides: TGCAGCGTCCGGGGGGAGGGGAATCAGCCCCAACATTTT.

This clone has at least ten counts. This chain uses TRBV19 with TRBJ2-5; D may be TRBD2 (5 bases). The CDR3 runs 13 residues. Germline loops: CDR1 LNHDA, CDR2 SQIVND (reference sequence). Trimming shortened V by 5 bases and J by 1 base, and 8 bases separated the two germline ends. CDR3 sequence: CASSWAGQETQYF. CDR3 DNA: TGTGCCAGTAGTTGGGCGGGCCAAGAGACCCAGTACTTC.

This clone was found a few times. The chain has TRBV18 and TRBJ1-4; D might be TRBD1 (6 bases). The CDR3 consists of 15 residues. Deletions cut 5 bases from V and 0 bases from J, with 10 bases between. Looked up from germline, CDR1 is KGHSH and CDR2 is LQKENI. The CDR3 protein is CASSSGQSTNEKLFF. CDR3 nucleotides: TGTGCCAGCTCATCAGGACAGTCAACTAATGAAAAACTGTTTTTT. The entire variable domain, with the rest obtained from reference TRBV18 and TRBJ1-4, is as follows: NAGVMQNPRHLVRRRGQEARLRCSPMKGHSHVYWYRQLPEEGLKFMVYLQKENIIDESGMPKERFSAEFPKEGPSILRIQQVVRGDSAAYFCASSSGQSTNEKLFFGSGTQLSVL.

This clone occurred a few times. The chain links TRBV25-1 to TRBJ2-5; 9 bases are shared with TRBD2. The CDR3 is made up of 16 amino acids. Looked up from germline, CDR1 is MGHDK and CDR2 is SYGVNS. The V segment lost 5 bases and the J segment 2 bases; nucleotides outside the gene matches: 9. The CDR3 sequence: CASSLSGRGAQETQYF. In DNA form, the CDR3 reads TGTGCCAGCAGTCTTAGCGGGAGAGGAGCTCAAGAGACCCAGTACTTC.

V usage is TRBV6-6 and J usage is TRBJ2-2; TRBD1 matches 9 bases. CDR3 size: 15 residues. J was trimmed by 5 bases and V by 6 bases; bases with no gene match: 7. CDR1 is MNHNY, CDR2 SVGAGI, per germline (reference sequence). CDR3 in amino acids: CASRGQGRKTGELFF. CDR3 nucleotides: TGTGCCAGCAGGGGACAGGGTCGGAAAACCGGGGAGCTGTTTTTT.

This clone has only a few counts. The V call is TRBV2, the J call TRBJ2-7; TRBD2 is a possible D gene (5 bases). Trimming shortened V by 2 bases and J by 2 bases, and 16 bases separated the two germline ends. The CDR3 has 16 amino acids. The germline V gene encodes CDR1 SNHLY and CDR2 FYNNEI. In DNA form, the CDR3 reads TGTGCCAGCAGTGAATCCTACGGGGTACGAACCTACGAGCAGTACTTC. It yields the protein CASSESYGVRTYEQYF.

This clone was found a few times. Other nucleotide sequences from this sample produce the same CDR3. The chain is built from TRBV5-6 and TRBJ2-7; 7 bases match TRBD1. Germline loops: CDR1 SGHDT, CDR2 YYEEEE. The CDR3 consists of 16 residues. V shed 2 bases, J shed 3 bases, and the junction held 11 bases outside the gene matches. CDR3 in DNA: TGTGCCAGCAGCTTCCGCCCGGGCAGGGGGTTCTACGAGCAGTACTTC. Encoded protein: CASSFRPGRGFYEQYF.

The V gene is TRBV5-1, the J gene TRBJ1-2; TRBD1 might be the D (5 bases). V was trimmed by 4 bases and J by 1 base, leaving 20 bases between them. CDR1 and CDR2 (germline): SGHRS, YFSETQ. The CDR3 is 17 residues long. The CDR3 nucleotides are TGCGCCAGCAGCCTGTTTTTAACATCGGGGGATAACTATGGCTACACCTTC. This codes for CASSLFLTSGDNYGYTF.

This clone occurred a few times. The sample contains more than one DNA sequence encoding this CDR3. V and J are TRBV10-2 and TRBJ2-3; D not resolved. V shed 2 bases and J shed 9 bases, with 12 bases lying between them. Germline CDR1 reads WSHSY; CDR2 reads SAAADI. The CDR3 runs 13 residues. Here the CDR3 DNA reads TGCGCCAGCAGTGAGGCGGAGTTCAACACGCAGTATTTT. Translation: CASSEAEFNTQYF.

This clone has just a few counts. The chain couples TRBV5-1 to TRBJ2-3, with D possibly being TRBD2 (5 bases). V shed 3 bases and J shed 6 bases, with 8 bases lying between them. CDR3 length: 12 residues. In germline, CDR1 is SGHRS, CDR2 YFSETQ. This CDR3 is CASSSGMDTQYF. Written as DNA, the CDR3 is TGCGCCAGCAGCTCGGGAATGGATACGCAGTATTTT.

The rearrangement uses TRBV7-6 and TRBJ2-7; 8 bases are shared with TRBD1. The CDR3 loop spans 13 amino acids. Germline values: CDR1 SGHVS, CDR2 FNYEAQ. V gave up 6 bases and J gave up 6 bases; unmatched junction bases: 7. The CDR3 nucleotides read TGTGCCAGCAGTCCCGGGACAGGAATCGAGCAGTACTTC. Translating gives CASSPGTGIEQYF.